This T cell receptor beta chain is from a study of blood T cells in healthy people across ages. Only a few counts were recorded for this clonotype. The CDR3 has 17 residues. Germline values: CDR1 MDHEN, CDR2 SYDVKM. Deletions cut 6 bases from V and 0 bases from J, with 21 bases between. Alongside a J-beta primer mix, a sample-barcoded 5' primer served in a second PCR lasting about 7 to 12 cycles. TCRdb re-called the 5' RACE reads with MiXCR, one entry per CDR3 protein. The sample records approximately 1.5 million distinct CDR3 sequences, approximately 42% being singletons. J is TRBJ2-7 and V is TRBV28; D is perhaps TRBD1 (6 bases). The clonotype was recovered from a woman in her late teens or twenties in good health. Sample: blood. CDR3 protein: CASRPAQTGPSSYEQYF. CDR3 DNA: TGTGCCAGCAGGCCCGCCCAAACAGGGCCTTCCTCCTACGAGCAGTACTTC.